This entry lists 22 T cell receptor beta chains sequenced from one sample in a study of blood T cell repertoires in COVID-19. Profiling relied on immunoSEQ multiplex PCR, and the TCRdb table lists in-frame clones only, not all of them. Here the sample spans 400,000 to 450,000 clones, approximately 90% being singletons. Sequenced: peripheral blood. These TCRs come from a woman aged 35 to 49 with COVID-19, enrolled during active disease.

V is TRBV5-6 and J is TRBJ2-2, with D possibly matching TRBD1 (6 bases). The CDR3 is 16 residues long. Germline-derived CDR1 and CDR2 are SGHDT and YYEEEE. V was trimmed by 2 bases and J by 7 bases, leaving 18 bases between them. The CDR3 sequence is CASSLAGRGANGELFF. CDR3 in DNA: TGTGCCAGCAGCTTAGCTGGCAGGGGCGCAAACGGGGAGCTGTTTTTT.

The CDR3 bases are TGTGCCAGCATGACGCCGGGACAGGGGGCCGTCGAGCAGTACTTC. Translation gives CASMTPGQGAVEQYF. This chain connects TRBV5-4 to TRBJ2-7; 12 bases are shared with TRBD1. The CDR3 contains 15 residues. Germline V gene data show CDR1 as SGHNT and CDR2 as YYREEE (reference sequence). Losses at the gene ends were 6 bases for V and 6 bases for J; bases not matched to a gene: 10.

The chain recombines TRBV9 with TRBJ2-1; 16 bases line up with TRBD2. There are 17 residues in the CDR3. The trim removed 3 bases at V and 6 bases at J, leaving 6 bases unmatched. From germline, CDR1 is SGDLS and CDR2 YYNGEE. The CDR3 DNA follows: TGTGCCAGCAGCGCGGGGACTAGCGGGGGGGTGAGCAATGAGCAGTTCTTC. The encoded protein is CASSAGTSGGVSNEQFF.

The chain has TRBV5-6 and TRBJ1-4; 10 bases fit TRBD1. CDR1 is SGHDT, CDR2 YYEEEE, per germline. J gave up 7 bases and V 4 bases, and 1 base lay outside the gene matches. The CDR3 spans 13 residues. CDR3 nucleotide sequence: TGTGCCAGCAGCAGGACAGGGGGTGAAAAACTGTTTTTT. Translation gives CASSRTGGEKLFF. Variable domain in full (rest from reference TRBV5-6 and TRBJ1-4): DAGVTQSPTHLIKTRGQQVTLRCSPKSGHDTVSWYQQALGQGPQFIFQYYEEEERQRGNFPDRFSGHQFPNYSSELNVNALLLGDSALYLCASSRTGGEKLFFGSGTQLSVL.

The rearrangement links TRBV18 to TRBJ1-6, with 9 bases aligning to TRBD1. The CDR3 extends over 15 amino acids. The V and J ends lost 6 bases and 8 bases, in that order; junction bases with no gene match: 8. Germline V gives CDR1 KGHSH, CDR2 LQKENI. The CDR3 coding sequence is TGTGCCAGCTCTCCGGGGACAGGGTCGGATTCACCCCTCCACTTT. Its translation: CASSPGTGSDSPLHF. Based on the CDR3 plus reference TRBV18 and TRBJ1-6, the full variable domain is NAGVMQNPRHLVRRRGQEARLRCSPMKGHSHVYWYRQLPEEGLKFMVYLQKENIIDESGMPKERFSAEFPKEGPSILRIQQVVRGDSAAYFCASSPGTGSDSPLHFGNGTRLTVT.

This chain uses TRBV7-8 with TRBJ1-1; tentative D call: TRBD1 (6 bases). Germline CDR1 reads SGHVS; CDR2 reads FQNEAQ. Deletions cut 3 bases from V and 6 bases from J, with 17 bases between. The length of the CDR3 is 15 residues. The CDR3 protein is CASSFSGGRRSEAFF. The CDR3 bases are TGTGCCAGCAGCTTTTCGGGGGGCAGGAGATCTGAAGCTTTCTTT. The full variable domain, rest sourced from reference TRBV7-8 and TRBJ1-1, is GAGVSQSPRYKVAKRGQDVALRCDPISGHVSLFWYQQALGQGPEFLTYFQNEAQLDKSGLPSDRFFAERPEGSVSTLKIQRTQQEDSAVYLCASSFSGGRRSEAFFGQGTRLTVV.

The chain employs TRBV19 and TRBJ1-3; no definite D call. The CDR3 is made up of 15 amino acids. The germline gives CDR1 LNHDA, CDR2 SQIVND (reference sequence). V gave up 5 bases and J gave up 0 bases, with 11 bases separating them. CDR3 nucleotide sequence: TGTGCCAGTAGTCTTGACTCCAGCTCTGGAAACACCATATATTTT. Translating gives CASSLDSSSGNTIYF. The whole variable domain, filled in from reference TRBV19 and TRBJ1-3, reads DGGITQSPKYLFRKEGQNVTLSCEQNLNHDAMYWYRQDPGQGLRLIYYSQIVNDFQKGDIAEGYSVSREKKESFPLTVTSAQKNPTAFYLCASSLDSSSGNTIYFGEGSWLTVV.

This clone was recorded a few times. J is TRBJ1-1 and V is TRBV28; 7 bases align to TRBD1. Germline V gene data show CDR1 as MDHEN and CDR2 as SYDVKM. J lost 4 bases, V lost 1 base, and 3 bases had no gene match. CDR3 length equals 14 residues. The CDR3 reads CASSLLQGGTEAFF. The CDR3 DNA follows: TGTGCCAGCAGTTTATTGCAGGGGGGCACTGAAGCTTTCTTT.

The CDR3 DNA follows: TGTGCCAGCAGTTCAGGGGGTGGCTACACCTTC. This sequence encodes CASSSGGGYTF. This chain connects TRBV28 to TRBJ1-2; 7 nucleotides agree with TRBD1. Germline V gene lookup returns CDR1 MDHEN and CDR2 SYDVKM. This CDR3 has 11 residues. Trimming cost V 4 bases and J 7 bases; bases outside gene matches: 0.

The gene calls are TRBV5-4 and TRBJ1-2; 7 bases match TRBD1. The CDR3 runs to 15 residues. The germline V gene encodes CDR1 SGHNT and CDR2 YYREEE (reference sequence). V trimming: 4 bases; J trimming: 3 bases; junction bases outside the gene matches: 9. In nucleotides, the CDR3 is TGTGCCAGCAGCCCGAAAAGGGGGCGAGACTATGGCTACACCTTC. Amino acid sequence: CASSPKRGRDYGYTF.

CDR3 nucleotide sequence: TGTGCCAGCAGCTCTTTCCAGTCCAAGGGCTACACCTTC. Residues: CASSSFQSKGYTF. J is TRBJ1-2 and V is TRBV28; no reliable D call. Trimming removed 6 bases from V and 8 bases from J, with 16 bases in between. Germline V gene sequence: CDR1 MDHEN, CDR2 SYDVKM. The CDR3 is 13 amino acids.

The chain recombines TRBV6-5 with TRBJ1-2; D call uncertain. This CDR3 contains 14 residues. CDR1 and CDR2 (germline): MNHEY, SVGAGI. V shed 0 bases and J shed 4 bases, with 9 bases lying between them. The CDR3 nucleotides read TGTGCCAGCAGTTACTCGAGGGCAGGCTATGGCTACACCTTC. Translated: CASSYSRAGYGYTF.

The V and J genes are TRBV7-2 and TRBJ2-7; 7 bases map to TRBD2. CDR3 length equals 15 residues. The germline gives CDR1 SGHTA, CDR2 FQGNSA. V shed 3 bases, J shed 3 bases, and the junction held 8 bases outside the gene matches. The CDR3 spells CASSFGGEPLYEQYF. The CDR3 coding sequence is TGTGCCAGCAGCTTTGGGGGGGAACCCCTCTACGAGCAGTACTTC. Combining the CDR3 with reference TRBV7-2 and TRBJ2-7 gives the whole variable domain GAGVSQSPSNKVTEKGKDVELRCDPISGHTALYWYRQSLGQGLEFLIYFQGNSAPDKSGLPSDRFSAERTGGSVSTLTIQRTQQEDSAVYLCASSFGGEPLYEQYFGPGTRLTVT.

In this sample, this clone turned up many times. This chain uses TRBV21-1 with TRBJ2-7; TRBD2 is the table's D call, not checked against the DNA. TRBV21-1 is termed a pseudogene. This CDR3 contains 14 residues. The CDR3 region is CASSSEGGTYEQYF. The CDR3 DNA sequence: TGTGCCAGCAGCTCCGAGGGAGGGACCTACGAGCAGTACTTC.

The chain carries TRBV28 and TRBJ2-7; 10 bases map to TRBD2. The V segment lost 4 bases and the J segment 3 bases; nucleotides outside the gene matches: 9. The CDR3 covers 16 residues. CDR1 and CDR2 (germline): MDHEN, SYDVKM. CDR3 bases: TGTGCCAGCAGTTCCCTCGAAGCGGGAGGGATCTACGAGCAGTACTTC. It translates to CASSSLEAGGIYEQYF.

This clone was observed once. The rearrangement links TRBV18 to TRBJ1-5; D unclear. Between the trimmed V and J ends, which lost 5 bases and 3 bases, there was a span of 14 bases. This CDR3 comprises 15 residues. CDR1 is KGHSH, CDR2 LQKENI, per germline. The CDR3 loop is CASSTGGVPNQPQHF. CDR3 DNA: TGTGCCAGCTCAACGGGCGGGGTCCCCAATCAGCCCCAGCATTTT.

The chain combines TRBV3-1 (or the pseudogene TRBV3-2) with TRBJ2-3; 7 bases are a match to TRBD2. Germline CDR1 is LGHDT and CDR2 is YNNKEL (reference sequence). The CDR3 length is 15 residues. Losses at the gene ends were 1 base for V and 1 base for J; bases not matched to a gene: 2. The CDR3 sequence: CASSQGAGRTDTQYF. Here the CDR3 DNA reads TGTGCCAGCAGCCAAGGAGCGGGACGCACAGATACGCAGTATTTT.

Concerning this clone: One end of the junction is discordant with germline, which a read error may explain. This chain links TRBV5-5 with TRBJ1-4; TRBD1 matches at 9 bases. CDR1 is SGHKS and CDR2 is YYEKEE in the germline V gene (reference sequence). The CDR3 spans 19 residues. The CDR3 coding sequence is TGTGCCAGCAGTTTGGTAGGGACAGGGTCCTTTGCAACTAATGAAAAACTGTTTTTT. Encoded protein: CASSLVGTGSFATNEKLFF. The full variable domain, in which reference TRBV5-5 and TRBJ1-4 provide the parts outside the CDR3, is DAGVTQSPTHLIKTRGQQVTLRCSPISGHKSVSWYQQVLGQGPQFIFQYYEKEERGRGNFPDRFSARQFPNYSSELNVNALLLGDSALYLCASSLVGTGSFATNEKLFFGSGTQLSVL.

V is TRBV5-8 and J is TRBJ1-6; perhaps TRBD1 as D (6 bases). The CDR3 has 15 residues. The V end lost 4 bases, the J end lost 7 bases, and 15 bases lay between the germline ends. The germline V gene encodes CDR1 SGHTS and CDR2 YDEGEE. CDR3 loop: CASSRGQGKNSPLHF. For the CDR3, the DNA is TGTGCCAGCAGCCGGGGTCAGGGGAAGAATTCACCCCTCCACTTT.

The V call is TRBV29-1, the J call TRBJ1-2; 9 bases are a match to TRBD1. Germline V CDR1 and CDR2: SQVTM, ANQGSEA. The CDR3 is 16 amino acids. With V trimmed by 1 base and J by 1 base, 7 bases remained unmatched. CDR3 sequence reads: CSVEARGQGGNYGYTF. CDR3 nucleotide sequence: TGCAGCGTTGAAGCCCGGGGACAGGGAGGTAACTATGGCTACACCTTC.

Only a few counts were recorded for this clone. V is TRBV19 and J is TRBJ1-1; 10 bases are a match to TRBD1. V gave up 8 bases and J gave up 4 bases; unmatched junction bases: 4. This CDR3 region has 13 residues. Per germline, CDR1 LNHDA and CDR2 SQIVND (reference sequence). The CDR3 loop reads CASEGQGTTEAFF. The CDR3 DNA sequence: TGTGCCAGTGAGGGACAGGGGACCACTGAAGCTTTCTTT.

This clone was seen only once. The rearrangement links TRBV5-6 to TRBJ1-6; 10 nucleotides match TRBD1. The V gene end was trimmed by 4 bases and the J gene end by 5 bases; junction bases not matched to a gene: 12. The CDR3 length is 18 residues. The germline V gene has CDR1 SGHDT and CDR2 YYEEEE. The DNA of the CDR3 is TGTGCCAGCAGCCCCTGGACAGGGGGATTAATCAATAATTCACCCCTCCACTTT. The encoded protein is CASSPWTGGLINNSPLHF.